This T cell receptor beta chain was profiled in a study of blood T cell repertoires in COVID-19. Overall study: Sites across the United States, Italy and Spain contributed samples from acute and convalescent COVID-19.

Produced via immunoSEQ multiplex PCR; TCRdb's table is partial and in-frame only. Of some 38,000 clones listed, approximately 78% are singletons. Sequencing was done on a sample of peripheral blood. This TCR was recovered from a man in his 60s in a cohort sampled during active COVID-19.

The CDR3 bases are TGTGCCAGCAGCCCGTTTAGCGGGAGAGGCTCCTACAATGAGCAGTTCTTC. It codes for CASSPFSGRGSYNEQFF. The V and J genes are TRBV14 and TRBJ2-1; 9 bases are a match to TRBD2. This CDR3 is built from 17 residues. V lost 4 bases and J lost 0; bases outside the gene matches: 7. Germline lookup yields CDR1 SGHDN and CDR2 FVKESK.